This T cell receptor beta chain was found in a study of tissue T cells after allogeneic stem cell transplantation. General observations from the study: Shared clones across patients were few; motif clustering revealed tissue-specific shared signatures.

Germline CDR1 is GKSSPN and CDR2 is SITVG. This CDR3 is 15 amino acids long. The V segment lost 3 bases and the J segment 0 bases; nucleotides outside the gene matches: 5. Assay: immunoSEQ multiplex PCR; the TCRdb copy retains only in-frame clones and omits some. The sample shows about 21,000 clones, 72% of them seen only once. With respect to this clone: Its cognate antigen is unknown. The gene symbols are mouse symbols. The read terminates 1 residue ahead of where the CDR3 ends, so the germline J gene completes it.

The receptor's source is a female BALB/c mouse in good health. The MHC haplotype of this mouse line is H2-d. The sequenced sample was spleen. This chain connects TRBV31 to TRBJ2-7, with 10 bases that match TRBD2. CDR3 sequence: CAWSRTGGSSYEQYF. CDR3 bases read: TGTGCCTGGAGCAGGACTGGGGGAAGCTCCTATGAACAGTAC.